These 20 T cell receptor beta chains share one sample of origin, sequenced in a study of type 1 regulatory T cells. TCRdb independently ran MiXCR on the reads; one entry per CDR3 protein. The sample lists about 42,000 distinct CDR3 sequences, over 9% occurring once. Their antigens are not known. Source material: cultured non-Tr1 T cells, either the whole culture or a sorted T cell fraction (not recorded which). These receptors were taken from a human donor in good health.

The chain employs TRBV5-1 and TRBJ2-7; 12 nucleotides align to TRBD2. CDR3 length: 15 residues. Germline V CDR1 and CDR2: SGHRS, YFSETQ. The junction had 2 bases not matched to a gene; V was cut back by 1 base and J by 3 bases. In DNA form, the CDR3 reads TGCGCCAGCAGCTTGTTGGGACTAGCGGGCTACGAGCAGTACTTC. As protein: CASSLLGLAGYEQYF.

This clonotype showed up many times. The V call is TRBV3-1, the J call TRBJ2-3, with TRBD2 matching over 8 bases. CDR3 length: 16 amino acids. The V gene end was trimmed by 4 bases and the J gene end by 2 bases; junction bases not matched to a gene: 8. CDR1 and CDR2 (germline): LGHDT, YNNKEL (reference sequence). The CDR3 bases are TGTGCCAGCAGCCCCTTGGTAGCGGGGAACACAGATACGCAGTATTTT. It translates to CASSPLVAGNTDTQYF.

This clonotype was detected a few times. The rearrangement links TRBV5-6 to TRBJ1-5; D gene uncertain. This CDR3 is built from 13 residues. Per germline, CDR1 SGHDT and CDR2 YYEEEE. The germline V and J ends were trimmed by 4 bases and 4 bases, with 9 bases remaining between them. CDR3 sequence reads: CASSLNGNQPQHF. For the CDR3, the DNA is TGTGCCAGCAGCCTGAATGGGAATCAGCCCCAGCATTTT.

The chain couples TRBV18 to TRBJ1-6; D gene ambiguous. V was pared by 1 base and J by 2 bases, with 6 bases between. The length of the CDR3 is 15 residues. Germline-derived CDR1 and CDR2 are KGHSH and LQKENI. The CDR3 protein is CASSPQRPYNSPLHF. The CDR3 bases are TGTGCCAGCTCACCACAAAGGCCCTATAATTCACCCCTCCACTTT.

This clonotype was counted at least ten times. V is TRBV6-2 or TRBV6-3 and J is TRBJ1-4; D uncertain. Germline CDR1 reads MNHEY; CDR2 reads SVGEGT. Trimming cost V 2 bases and J 0 bases, with 16 bases left between them. This CDR3 contains 18 residues. The CDR3, as DNA: TGTGCCAGCAGTTACAGGACCGGATACCCCGCAACTAATGAAAAACTGTTTTTT. This encodes CASSYRTGYPATNEKLFF.

This clonotype was recorded many times. The chain combines TRBV28 with TRBJ2-5; D call uncertain. Germline V gene data show CDR1 as MDHEN and CDR2 as SYDVKM. CDR3 size: 14 residues. Trimming took 5 bases from V and 1 from J, leaving 11 bases between them. CDR3 sequence reads: CASSPHTGQETQYF. CDR3 in DNA: TGTGCCAGCAGTCCCCACACCGGCCAAGAGACCCAGTACTTC.

This clonotype was found a few times. The chain combines TRBV20-1 with TRBJ2-2, with a possible D match to TRBD2 (6 bases). Germline V gives CDR1 DFQATT, CDR2 SNEGSKA (reference sequence). The CDR3 has 14 amino acids. The V gene lost 3 bases and the J gene lost 6 bases, with 14 bases spanning the gap. CDR3 amino acids: CSARVAASPGELFF. The CDR3 DNA reads as TGCAGTGCTAGGGTAGCGGCCTCGCCCGGGGAGCTGTTTTTT.

This clonotype was seen many times. The chain employs TRBV6-2 or TRBV6-3 and TRBJ2-1; 8 bases align to TRBD2. Germline CDR1 MNHEY, CDR2 SVGEGT. V was clipped by 2 bases and J by 13 bases; unmatched bases: 1. The CDR3 is made up of 11 amino acids. The CDR3 DNA sequence: TGTGCCAGCAGTTACAGCGGGAGACAGTTCTTC. This gives the protein CASSYSGRQFF.

The CDR3 sequence is CAWSSQQGTEAFF. For the CDR3, the DNA is TGTGCCTGGAGCTCACAACAGGGCACTGAAGCTTTCTTT. The chain is built from TRBV30 and TRBJ1-1; D possibly corresponds to TRBD1 (6 bases). The CDR3 extends over 13 amino acids. The V end lost 3 bases, the J end lost 4 bases, and 12 bases lay between the germline ends. CDR1 and CDR2 (germline): GTSNPN, SVGIG (reference sequence).

Remarks on this clonotype: A much larger clone differs from this one at a single base, so this may be a read error. The chain links TRBV5-1 to TRBJ2-7; D not resolved. This CDR3 region has 14 residues. CDR1 is SGHRS, CDR2 YFSETQ, per germline. The CDR3 region is CVSSPRGSSYEQYF. Here the CDR3 DNA reads TGCGTCAGCAGCCCCCGAGGATCGTCCTACGAGCAGTACTTC.

The CDR3 sequence is CASFGSMNTEAFF. The CDR3 bases are TGTGCCAGCTTCGGCAGCATGAACACTGAAGCTTTCTTT. The V call is TRBV18, the J call TRBJ1-1; D gene unclear. The CDR3 loop spans 13 amino acids. V dropped 7 bases and J dropped 0 bases, with 9 bases sitting between them. The germline CDR1 and CDR2 sequences are KGHSH and LQKENI.

This clonotype was detected ten times or more. The chain recombines TRBV15 with TRBJ1-5, with TRBD1 matching over 8 bases. The junction had 6 bases not matched to a gene; V was cut back by 5 bases and J by 3 bases. The germline V gene encodes CDR1 LNHNV and CDR2 YYDKDF (reference sequence). The CDR3 spans 15 residues. The CDR3 nucleotides read TGTGCCACCAGCGTAGCAGGGGGCTACAATCAGCCCCAGCATTTT. Translated, it gives CATSVAGGYNQPQHF.

This clonotype has a count of ten or more. The chain recombines TRBV29-1 with TRBJ2-6; D gene unclear. Germline V lookup: CDR1 SQVTM, CDR2 ANQGSEA. The germline V and J ends were trimmed by 5 bases and 1 base, with 6 bases remaining between them. This CDR3 has 13 residues. The CDR3 reads CSVYKSGANVLTF. The CDR3, as DNA: TGCAGCGTTTACAAATCTGGGGCCAACGTCCTGACTTTC.

The genes are TRBV11-2 and TRBJ2-1, with D hard to call. CDR3 size: 13 residues. With 11 bases removed from V and 1 base from J, the gap between germline ends came to 12 bases. The V gene's germline CDR1 is SGHAT and CDR2 FQNNGV. The CDR3 DNA is TGTGCCGGCAACAAGAATTCCTACAATGAGCAGTTCTTC. It translates to CAGNKNSYNEQFF.

This clonotype appeared many times. This chain joins TRBV9 and TRBJ2-7; D is uncertain. Trimming stripped 3 bases from V and 0 bases from J, with 4 bases between. The germline CDR1 and CDR2 sequences are SGDLS and YYNGEE. The length of the CDR3 is 12 residues. For the CDR3, the DNA is TGTGCCAGCAGCGCCCGCTCCTACGAGCAGTACTTC. Translated, it gives CASSARSYEQYF.

This clonotype was seen ten or more times. The V gene is TRBV20-1, the J gene TRBJ2-7; D unresolved. CDR1 is DFQATT and CDR2 is SNEGSKA in the germline V gene (reference sequence). CDR3 length: 14 amino acids. V gave up 6 bases and J gave up 0 bases, with 15 bases separating them. The CDR3 DNA reads TGCAGTGCAATTCGACTCGATAACTCCTACGAGCAGTACTTC. As protein: CSAIRLDNSYEQYF.

By sample share, this clonotype is medium-sized. This chain links TRBV5-1 with TRBJ2-7; 7 bases fit TRBD1. The germline V gene has CDR1 SGHRS and CDR2 YFSETQ. CDR3 length: 18 amino acids. V lost 1 base, J lost 7 bases, and 20 bases stayed unmatched. The CDR3 sequence: CASSLSPLGPTGSGEQYF. DNA of the CDR3: TGCGCCAGCAGCTTGTCCCCCTTGGGCCCGACAGGGAGTGGAGAGCAGTACTTC.

This clonotype was seen a few times. The gene calls are TRBV5-1 and TRBJ2-5; D possibly corresponds to TRBD2 (6 bases). The CDR3 loop spans 16 amino acids. CDR1 SGHRS and CDR2 YFSETQ come from the germline V gene. Deletions cut 4 bases from V and 0 bases from J, with 16 bases between. CDR3 nucleotide sequence: TGCGCCAGCAGCCCACGGGACTTCCGCAACCAAGAGACCCAGTACTTC. This translates into CASSPRDFRNQETQYF.

In its sample, this clonotype was seen many times. The chain joins TRBV6-5 to TRBJ1-4; 7 bases fit TRBD1. With V trimmed by 2 bases and J by 6 bases, 6 bases remained unmatched. The CDR3 is made up of 15 amino acids. Germline V lookup: CDR1 MNHEY, CDR2 SVGAGI. CDR3 sequence (DNA): TGTGCCAGCAGTTACAGGAAAGGACAGGATGAAAAACTGTTTTTT. It yields the protein CASSYRKGQDEKLFF.

V is TRBV7-9 and J is TRBJ2-1; D possibly corresponds to TRBD1 (5 bases). Trimming took 5 bases from V and 6 from J, leaving 8 bases between them. The CDR3 runs to 12 residues. The germline V gene encodes CDR1 SEHNR and CDR2 FQNEAQ (reference sequence). In DNA form, the CDR3 reads TGTGCCAGCAGCGTCCAGGGCAATGAGCAGTTCTTC. It encodes CASSVQGNEQFF.